This T cell receptor (beta chain) came from a study of vaccination and CD4 T cells after COVID-19. Study at large: The convalescents comprised six males and four females, two of them Hispanic.

Notes on this clonotype: The antigen is unknown.

Cultured CD4+ T cell DNA underwent sequencing with the Oncomine TCR Beta short-read assay. CD4+ T cells were cultured, and genomic DNA was extracted from them. TCRdb re-analysed the PCR reads in MiXCR, keeping a single row per CDR3 protein. The table includes under 20,000 distinct CDR3 sequences, approximately 53% detected once. Indicated treatment: roughly nine-day PBMC culture with coronavirus spike peptide pools or control peptides (ViraFEST assay). The J segment lost 1 base and the V segment lost 6 bases, leaving 3 bases of the junction unmatched. This CDR3 has 14 amino acids. Germline CDR1 MNHNS, CDR2 SASEGT.

The clonotype comes from a human donor with COVID-19. V and J are TRBV6-1 and TRBJ2-3; 8 positions match TRBD1. Sequenced material: cultured CD4+ T cells from blood, taken after SARS-CoV-2 vaccination. CDR3 nucleotide sequence: TGTGCCAGCAGCGACAGGGGCCGCACAGATACGCAGTATTTT. Its translation is CASSDRGRTDTQYF.